The entry below describes one T cell receptor beta chain. The CDR3 loop spans 15 amino acids. With 6 bases removed from V and 8 bases from J, the gap between germline ends came to 19 bases. Germline CDR1 is LNHDA and CDR2 is SQIVND (reference sequence). The record originates from a study of T cell changes during pregnancy in multiple sclerosis. The method was immunoSEQ multiplex PCR; TCRdb's version includes in-frame clones alone and lacks a portion of them. The sample lists roughly 60,000 clones, about 90% occurring once. The V call is TRBV19, the J call TRBJ1-4; D is unresolved. This sequence originates from a female donor in good health, enrolled as a control in a pregnancy study. The material sequenced was peripheral blood, taken in the second trimester of pregnancy. CDR3 sequence: CASRVGEATIEKLFF. The DNA for the CDR3 is TGTGCCAGTAGGGTTGGAGAGGCAACTATCGAAAAACTGTTTTTT.